This T cell receptor (beta chain) was found in a study of early T cells in non-severe SARS-CoV-2 infection. CDR1 SGHTA and CDR2 FQGNSA come from the germline V gene. V lost 5 bases to trimming and J lost 6 bases, with 17 bases between them. The CDR3 loop spans 15 amino acids. This clonotype was observed a handful of times. TCRdb reprocessed the 5' RACE reads via MiXCR and lists one record per CDR3 protein. The data show about 15,000 distinct CDR3 sequences, with approximately 5.4% seen just once and about 6.4% held by the top ten. The receptor comes from an adult who was a healthcare worker with PCR-confirmed SARS-CoV-2 infection or an uninfected control (not recorded which). The sample in question was whole blood, obtained at baseline. This chain uses TRBV7-2 with TRBJ2-1; D gene unclear. CDR3 sequence: CASSGRWGSGNEQFF. Written as DNA, the CDR3 is TGTGCCAGCAGCGGCCGTTGGGGATCGGGCAATGAGCAGTTCTTC.